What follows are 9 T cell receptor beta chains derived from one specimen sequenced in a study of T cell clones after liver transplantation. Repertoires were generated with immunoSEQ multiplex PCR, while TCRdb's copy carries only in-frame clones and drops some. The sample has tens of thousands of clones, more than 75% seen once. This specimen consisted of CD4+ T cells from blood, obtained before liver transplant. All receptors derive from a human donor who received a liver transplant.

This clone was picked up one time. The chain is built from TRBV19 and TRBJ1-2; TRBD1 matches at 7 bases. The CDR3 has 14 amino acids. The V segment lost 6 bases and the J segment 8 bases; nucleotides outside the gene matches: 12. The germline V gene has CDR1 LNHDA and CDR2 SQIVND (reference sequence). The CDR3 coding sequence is TGTGCCAGTAGATTCAGGGGGGAGTGGAACGGCTACACCTTC. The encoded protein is CASRFRGEWNGYTF.

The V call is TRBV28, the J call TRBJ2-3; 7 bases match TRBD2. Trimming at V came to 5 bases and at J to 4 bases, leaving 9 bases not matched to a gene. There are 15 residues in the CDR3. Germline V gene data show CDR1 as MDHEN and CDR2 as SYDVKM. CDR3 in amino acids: CASSVGREFSDTQYF. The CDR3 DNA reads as TGTGCCAGCAGTGTCGGGCGGGAGTTCTCAGATACGCAGTATTTT.

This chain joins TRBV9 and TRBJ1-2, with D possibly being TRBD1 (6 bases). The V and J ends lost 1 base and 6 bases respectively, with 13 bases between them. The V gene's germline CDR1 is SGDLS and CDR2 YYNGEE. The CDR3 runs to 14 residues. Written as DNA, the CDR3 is TGTGCCAGCAGCGTAATGGGAACAGGGAATGGCTACACCTTC. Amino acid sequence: CASSVMGTGNGYTF.

CDR3 bases: TGTGCCAGCAGCTGGACAGGGGACTACGAGCAGTACTTC. This codes for CASSWTGDYEQYF. The chain carries TRBV7-3 and TRBJ2-7, with TRBD1 identical over 9 bases. Germline V gene data show CDR1 as SGHTA and CDR2 as FQGTGA. V was pared by 4 bases and J by 3 bases, with 1 base of the junction left unmatched. This CDR3 is built from 13 residues.

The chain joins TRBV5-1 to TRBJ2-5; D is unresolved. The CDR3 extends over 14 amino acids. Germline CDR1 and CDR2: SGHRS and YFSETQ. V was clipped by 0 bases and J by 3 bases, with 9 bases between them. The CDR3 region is CASSLAIGEETQYF. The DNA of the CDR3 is TGCGCCAGCAGCTTGGCGATTGGGGAAGAGACCCAGTACTTC.

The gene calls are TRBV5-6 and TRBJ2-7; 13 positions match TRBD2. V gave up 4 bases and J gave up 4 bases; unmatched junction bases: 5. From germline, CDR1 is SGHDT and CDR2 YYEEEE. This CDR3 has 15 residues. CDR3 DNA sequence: TGTGCCAGCAGCCGCACTAGCGGGAGGGCGTACGAGCAGTACTTC. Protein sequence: CASSRTSGRAYEQYF.

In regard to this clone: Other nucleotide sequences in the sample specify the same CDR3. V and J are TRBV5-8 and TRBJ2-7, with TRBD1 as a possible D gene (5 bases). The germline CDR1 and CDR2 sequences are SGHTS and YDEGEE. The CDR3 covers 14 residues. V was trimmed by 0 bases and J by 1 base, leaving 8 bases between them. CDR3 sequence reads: CASSLGGRSYEQYF. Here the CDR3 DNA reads TGTGCCAGCAGCTTGGGGGGCCGGTCCTACGAGCAGTACTTC.

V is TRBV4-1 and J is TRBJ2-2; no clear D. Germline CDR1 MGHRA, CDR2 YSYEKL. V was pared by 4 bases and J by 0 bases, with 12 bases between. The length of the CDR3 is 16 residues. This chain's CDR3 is CASSPSELANTGELFF. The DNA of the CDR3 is TGCGCCAGCAGCCCCAGCGAACTTGCGAACACCGGGGAGCTGTTTTTT.

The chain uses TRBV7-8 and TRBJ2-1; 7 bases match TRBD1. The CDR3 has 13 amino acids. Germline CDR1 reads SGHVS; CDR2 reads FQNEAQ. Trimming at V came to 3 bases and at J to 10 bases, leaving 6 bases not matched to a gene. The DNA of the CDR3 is TGTGCCAGCAGCTTTGACAGGGTGGGGGAGCAGTTCTTC. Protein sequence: CASSFDRVGEQFF.